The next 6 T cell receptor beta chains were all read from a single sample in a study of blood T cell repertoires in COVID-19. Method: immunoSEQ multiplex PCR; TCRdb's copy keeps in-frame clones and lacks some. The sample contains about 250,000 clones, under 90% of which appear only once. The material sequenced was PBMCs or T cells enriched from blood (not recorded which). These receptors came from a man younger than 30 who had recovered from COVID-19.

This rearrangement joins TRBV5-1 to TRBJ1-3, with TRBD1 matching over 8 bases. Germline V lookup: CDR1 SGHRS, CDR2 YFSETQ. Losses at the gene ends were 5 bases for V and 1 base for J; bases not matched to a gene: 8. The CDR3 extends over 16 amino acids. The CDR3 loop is CASSQGARASGNTIYF. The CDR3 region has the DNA TGCGCCAGCAGTCAGGGGGCGAGGGCGTCTGGAAACACCATATATTTT.

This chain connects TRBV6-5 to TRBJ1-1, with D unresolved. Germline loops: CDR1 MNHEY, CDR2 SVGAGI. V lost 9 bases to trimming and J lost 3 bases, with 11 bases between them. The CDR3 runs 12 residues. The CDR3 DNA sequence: TGTGCCAGTTCGGAGGCGGACACTGAAGCTTTCTTT. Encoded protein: CASSEADTEAFF.

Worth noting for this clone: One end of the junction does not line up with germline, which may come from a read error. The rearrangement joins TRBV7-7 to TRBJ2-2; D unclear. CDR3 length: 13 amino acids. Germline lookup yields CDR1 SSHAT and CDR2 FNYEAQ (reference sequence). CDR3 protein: CASSLPPSGELFF. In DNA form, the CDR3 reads TGTGCTAGCAGCTTACCCCCATCCGGGGAGCTGTTTTTT.

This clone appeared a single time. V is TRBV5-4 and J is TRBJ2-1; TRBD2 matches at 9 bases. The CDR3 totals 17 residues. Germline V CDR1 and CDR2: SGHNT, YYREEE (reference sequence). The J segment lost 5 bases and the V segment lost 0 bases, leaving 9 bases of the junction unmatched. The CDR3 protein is CASSLDVPLAGHNEQFF. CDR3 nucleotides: TGTGCCAGCAGCTTGGACGTTCCGCTAGCGGGACACAATGAGCAGTTCTTC.

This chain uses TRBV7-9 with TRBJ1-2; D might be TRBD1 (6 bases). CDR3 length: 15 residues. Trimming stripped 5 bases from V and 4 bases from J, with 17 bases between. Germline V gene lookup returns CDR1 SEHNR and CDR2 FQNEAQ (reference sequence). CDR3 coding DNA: TGTGCCAGCAGCCCGATGGGGGGGCCGGGCTATGGCTACACCTTC. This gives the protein CASSPMGGPGYGYTF.

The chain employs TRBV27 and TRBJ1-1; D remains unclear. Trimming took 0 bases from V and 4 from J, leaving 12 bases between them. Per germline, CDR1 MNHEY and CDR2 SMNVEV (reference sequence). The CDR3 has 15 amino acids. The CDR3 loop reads CASSLSQRGGTEAFF. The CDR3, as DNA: TGTGCCAGCAGTTTATCACAGCGGGGTGGCACTGAAGCTTTCTTT.